These 19 T cell receptor beta chains share one sample of origin, sequenced in a study of shared clonotypes between healthy human individuals. Clones were read by immunoSEQ multiplex PCR, and TCRdb kept only the in-frame ones, dropping some. Here the sample spans fewer than 700,000 clones, 90% to 95% being singletons. Naivety among CD8 cells was defined by CD45RO negativity and positive CCR7 selection, thereby excluding terminally differentiated effector memory CD45RA+ cells. Sample: naive CD8+ T cells sorted from blood. All receptors derive from a woman in her 30s in good health.

The chain links TRBV28 to TRBJ2-3; TRBD1 might be the D (5 bases). The CDR3 loop spans 14 amino acids. Germline assignment: CDR1 MDHEN and CDR2 SYDVKM. Trimming left V 5 bases short and J 4 bases short, with 13 bases between. For the CDR3, the DNA is TGTGCCAGCAGTCCATCACAGGACCCAGATACGCAGTATTTT. It specifies CASSPSQDPDTQYF.

The chain employs TRBV28 and TRBJ1-2; the match to TRBD1 covers 9 bases. Looked up from germline, CDR1 is MDHEN and CDR2 is SYDVKM. The junction had 7 bases not matched to a gene; V was cut back by 6 bases and J by 2 bases. The CDR3 is 15 amino acids. The CDR3 region has the DNA TGTGCCAGCAGACAACCGGGACAGGGCAACTATGGCTACACCTTC. Translating gives CASRQPGQGNYGYTF.

CDR3 sequence reads: CAISSYNEQFF. As DNA, the CDR3 is TGTGCCATCAGCAGTTACAATGAGCAGTTCTTC. The chain uses TRBV10-3 and TRBJ2-1; D remains unclear. Per germline, CDR1 ENHRY and CDR2 SYGVKD. Trimming stripped 6 bases from V and 4 bases from J, with 4 bases between. The CDR3 totals 11 residues.

This chain connects TRBV6-6 to TRBJ2-3; 9 bases match TRBD2. The CDR3 length is 16 residues. CDR1 is MNHNY, CDR2 SVGAGI, per germline (reference sequence). J was trimmed by 1 base and V by 6 bases; bases with no gene match: 8. CDR3 nucleotide sequence: TGTGCCAGCAGCCGAGAAATAGCGGGGGGCACAGATACGCAGTATTTT. Protein: CASSREIAGGTDTQYF.

The V gene is TRBV18, the J gene TRBJ2-3, with 8 bases lining up with TRBD2. Trimming at V came to 3 bases and at J to 4 bases, leaving 6 bases not matched to a gene. CDR1 is KGHSH and CDR2 is LQKENI in the germline V gene. The CDR3 consists of 15 residues. CDR3 loop: CASSPSGLAPDTQYF. CDR3 nucleotides: TGTGCCAGCTCACCTTCCGGACTAGCACCAGATACGCAGTATTTT.

The gene calls are TRBV7-7 and TRBJ2-1; TRBD2 matches 9 bases. The CDR3 sequence is 13 residues long. CDR1 is SSHAT, CDR2 FNYEAQ, per germline (reference sequence). V lost 5 bases, J lost 9 bases, and 5 bases stayed unmatched. CDR3 residues: CASSALAGAEQFF. Written as DNA, the CDR3 is TGTGCCAGCAGCGCATTAGCGGGAGCTGAGCAGTTCTTC.

With regard to this clone: This sample includes further DNA sequences coding for the same CDR3. The V and J genes are TRBV19 and TRBJ2-7, with 11 bases lining up with TRBD1. The V and J ends lost 4 bases and 3 bases, in that order; junction bases with no gene match: 2. The CDR3 extends over 14 amino acids. Germline loops: CDR1 LNHDA, CDR2 SQIVND (reference sequence). The CDR3 DNA reads as TGTGCCAGTAGTAGTGGGACAGGGGGCTACGAGCAGTACTTC. Translated: CASSSGTGGYEQYF.

This chain links TRBV2 with TRBJ2-1; D is ambiguous. This CDR3 has 12 amino acids. Germline lookup yields CDR1 SNHLY and CDR2 FYNNEI. Trimming stripped 6 bases from V and 5 bases from J, with 8 bases between. CDR3 residues: CASRRIHNEQFF. In nucleotides, the CDR3 is TGTGCCAGCAGGAGAATACACAATGAGCAGTTCTTC.

V usage is TRBV4-2 and J usage is TRBJ1-5; unclear D gene. The V gene's germline CDR1 is LGHNA and CDR2 YNFKEQ. The V gene lost 4 bases and the J gene lost 6 bases, with 10 bases spanning the gap. The CDR3 totals 13 residues. CDR3 sequence (DNA): TGTGCCAGCAGCCGGAACATGGGTCAGCCCCAGCATTTT. Translated, it gives CASSRNMGQPQHF.

This chain uses TRBV9 with TRBJ2-2, with a weak D call TRBD1 (5 bases). The CDR3 length is 15 residues. Germline lookup yields CDR1 SGDLS and CDR2 YYNGEE. V was trimmed by 2 bases and J by 3 bases, leaving 11 bases between them. CDR3 in amino acids: CASSVGRSYTGELFF. CDR3 sequence (DNA): TGTGCCAGCAGCGTGGGGCGGAGTTACACCGGGGAGCTGTTTTTT.

CDR3 sequence reads: CASRHNTEAFF. Written as DNA, the CDR3 is TGTGCCAGCAGGCACAACACTGAAGCTTTCTTT. This chain uses TRBV6-1 with TRBJ1-1; no clear D gene. Germline-derived CDR1 and CDR2 are MNHNS and SASEGT. The CDR3 has 11 residues. V lost 6 bases to trimming and J lost 2 bases, with 4 bases between them.

The V call is TRBV5-1, the J call TRBJ1-2; D remains unclear. CDR1 is SGHRS and CDR2 is YFSETQ in the germline V gene. V gave up 0 bases and J gave up 0 bases, with 9 bases separating them. This CDR3 is built from 15 residues. CDR3 sequence reads: CASSLGPPANYGYTF. CDR3 DNA sequence: TGCGCCAGCAGCTTGGGCCCGCCAGCTAACTATGGCTACACCTTC. Full variable domain (missing parts from reference TRBV5-1 and TRBJ1-2): KAGVTQTPRYLIKTRGQQVTLSCSPISGHRSVSWYQQTPGQGLQFLFEYFSETQRNKGNFPGRFSGRQFSNSRSEMNVSTLELGDSALYLCASSLGPPANYGYTFGSGTRLTVV.

This rearrangement joins TRBV28 to TRBJ1-2; TRBD1 agrees at 8 bases. The junction had 9 bases not matched to a gene; V was cut back by 6 bases and J by 3 bases. The germline V gene has CDR1 MDHEN and CDR2 SYDVKM. This CDR3 comprises 15 residues. CDR3 in DNA: TGTGCCAGCAGACCAACAGGGGGTCCCTACTATGGCTACACCTTC. This translates into CASRPTGGPYYGYTF.

This clone was picked up one time. The chain recombines TRBV6-5 with TRBJ2-7, with D maybe TRBD1 (6 bases). The CDR3 consists of 13 residues. Trimming left V 5 bases short and J 3 bases short, with 11 bases between. The V gene's germline CDR1 is MNHEY and CDR2 SVGAGI. The CDR3, as DNA: TGTGCCAGCAGTCCTAAGACAGGCTACGAGCAGTACTTC. It yields the protein CASSPKTGYEQYF.

The rearrangement joins TRBV5-1 to TRBJ2-2; 10 bases map to TRBD2. Germline-derived CDR1 and CDR2 are SGHRS and YFSETQ. The trim removed 2 bases at V and 7 bases at J, leaving 11 bases unmatched. This CDR3 comprises 17 residues. CDR3 nucleotide sequence: TGCGCCAGCAGCTTCCCCACAGCGGGAGGGCCTGTCGGGGAGCTGTTTTTT. Protein: CASSFPTAGGPVGELFF.

The chain combines TRBV7-6 with TRBJ1-1; TRBD1 is a possible D gene (5 bases). Germline CDR1 is SGHVS and CDR2 is FNYEAQ. The CDR3 covers 17 residues. V dropped 0 bases and J dropped 5 bases, with 19 bases sitting between them. CDR3 residues: CASSLALTADSQTEAFF. The CDR3 nucleotides are TGTGCCAGCAGCTTAGCCCTCACCGCAGACAGCCAAACTGAAGCTTTCTTT.

This rearrangement joins TRBV29-1 to TRBJ2-1, with D perhaps given as TRBD1 or TRBD2 (5 bases each). There are 16 residues in the CDR3. Trimming cost V 6 bases and J 1 base, with 19 bases left between them. CDR1 is SQVTM, CDR2 ANQGSEA, per germline. The CDR3 reads CSVHYAGGASYNEQFF. The CDR3 DNA reads TGCAGCGTCCACTATGCGGGTGGGGCGTCCTACAATGAGCAGTTCTTC.

The chain couples TRBV27 to TRBJ2-5; the match to TRBD1 covers 7 bases. The CDR3 length is 15 residues. Trimming at V came to 5 bases and at J to 5 bases, leaving 11 bases not matched to a gene. The V gene's germline CDR1 is MNHEY and CDR2 SMNVEV (reference sequence). CDR3 nucleotide sequence: TGTGCCAGCAGTCCAATGTGGACAGGTCGGGAGACCCAGTACTTC. Protein product: CASSPMWTGRETQYF.

V usage is TRBV21-1 and J usage is TRBJ2-3; the D call TRBD2 from the table was never checked on the DNA. TRBV21-1 is a pseudogene segment. This CDR3 has 16 residues. CDR3 coding DNA: TGTGCCAGCAGCAGACGGACTGAGCCTAGCACAGATACGCAGTATTTT. Encoded protein: CASSRRTEPSTDTQYF.